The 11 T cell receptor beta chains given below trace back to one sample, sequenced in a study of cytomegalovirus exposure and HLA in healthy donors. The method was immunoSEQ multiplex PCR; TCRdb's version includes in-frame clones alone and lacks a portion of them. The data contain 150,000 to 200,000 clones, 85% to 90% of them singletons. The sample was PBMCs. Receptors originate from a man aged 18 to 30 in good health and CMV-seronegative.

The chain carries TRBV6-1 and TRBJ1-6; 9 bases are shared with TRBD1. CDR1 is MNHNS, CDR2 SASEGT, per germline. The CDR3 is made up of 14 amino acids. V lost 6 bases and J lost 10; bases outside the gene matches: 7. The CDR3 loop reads CASSVPGQGSPLHF. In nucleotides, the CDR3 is TGTGCCAGCAGCGTACCGGGACAGGGCTCACCCCTCCACTTT.

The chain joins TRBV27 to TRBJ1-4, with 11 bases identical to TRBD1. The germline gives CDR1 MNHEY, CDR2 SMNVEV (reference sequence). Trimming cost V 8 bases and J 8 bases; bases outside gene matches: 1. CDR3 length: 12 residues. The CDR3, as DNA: TGTGCCAGCTGGGACAGGGGGGAAAAACTGTTTTTT. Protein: CASWDRGEKLFF.

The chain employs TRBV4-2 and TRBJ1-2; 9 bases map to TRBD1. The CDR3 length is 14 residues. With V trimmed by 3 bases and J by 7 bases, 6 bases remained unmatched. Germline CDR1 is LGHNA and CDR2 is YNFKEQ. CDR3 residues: CASSQTGGVRGYTF. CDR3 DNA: TGTGCCAGCAGCCAGACAGGGGGGGTTCGTGGCTACACCTTC.

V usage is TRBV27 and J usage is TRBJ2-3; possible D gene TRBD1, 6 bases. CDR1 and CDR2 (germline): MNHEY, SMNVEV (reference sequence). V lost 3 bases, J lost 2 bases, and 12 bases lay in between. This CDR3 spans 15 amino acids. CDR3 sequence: CASSFFRGNTDTQYF. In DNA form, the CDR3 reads TGTGCCAGCAGTTTCTTCAGGGGAAACACAGATACGCAGTATTTT.

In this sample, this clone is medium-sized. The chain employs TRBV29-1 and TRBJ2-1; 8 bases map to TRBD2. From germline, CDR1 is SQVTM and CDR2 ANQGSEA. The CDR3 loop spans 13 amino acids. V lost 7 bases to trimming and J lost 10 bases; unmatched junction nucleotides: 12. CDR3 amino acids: CSGRPGLVIEQFF. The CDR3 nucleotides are TGCAGCGGAAGACCGGGACTAGTCATCGAGCAGTTCTTC.

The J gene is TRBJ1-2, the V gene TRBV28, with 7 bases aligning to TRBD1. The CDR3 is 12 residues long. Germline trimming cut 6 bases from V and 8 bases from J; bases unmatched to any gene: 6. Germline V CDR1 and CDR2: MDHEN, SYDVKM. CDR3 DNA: TGTGCCAGCAGGAGACAGGGTCTCGGCTACACCTTC. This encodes CASRRQGLGYTF.

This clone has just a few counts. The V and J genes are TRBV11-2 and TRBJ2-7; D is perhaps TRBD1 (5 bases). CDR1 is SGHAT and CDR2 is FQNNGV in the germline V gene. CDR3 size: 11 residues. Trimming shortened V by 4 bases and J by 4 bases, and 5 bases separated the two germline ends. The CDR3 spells CASSSGYEQYV. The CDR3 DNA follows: TGTGCCAGCAGCTCAGGGTACGAGCAGTACGTC.

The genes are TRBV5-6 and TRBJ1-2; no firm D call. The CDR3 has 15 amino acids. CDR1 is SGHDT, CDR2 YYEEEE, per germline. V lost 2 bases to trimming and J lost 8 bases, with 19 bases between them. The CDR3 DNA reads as TGTGCCAGCAGCTTTGGCGGGGAAACAATCGTCGGCTACACCTTC. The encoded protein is CASSFGGETIVGYTF.

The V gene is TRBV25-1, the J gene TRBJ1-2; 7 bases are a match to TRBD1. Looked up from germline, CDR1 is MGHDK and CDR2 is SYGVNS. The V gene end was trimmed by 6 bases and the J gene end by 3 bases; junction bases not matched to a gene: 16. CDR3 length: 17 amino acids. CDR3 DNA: TGTGCCAGCAGAGGTACCCGGGACAGCAGTGGAGACTATGGCTACACCTTC. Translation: CASRGTRDSSGDYGYTF.

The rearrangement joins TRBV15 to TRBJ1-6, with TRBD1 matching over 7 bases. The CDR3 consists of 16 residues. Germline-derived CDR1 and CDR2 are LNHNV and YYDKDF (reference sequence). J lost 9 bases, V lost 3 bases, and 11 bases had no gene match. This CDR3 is CATSSRYGTAPSPLHF. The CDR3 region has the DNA TGTGCCACCAGCAGTAGATACGGGACAGCTCCTTCACCCCTCCACTTT. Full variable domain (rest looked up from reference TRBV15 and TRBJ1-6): DAMVIQNPRYQVTQFGKPVTLSCSQTLNHNVMYWYQQKSSQAPKLLFHYYDKDFNNEADTPDNFQSRRPNTSFCFLDIRSPGLGDTAMYLCATSSRYGTAPSPLHFGNGTRLTVT.

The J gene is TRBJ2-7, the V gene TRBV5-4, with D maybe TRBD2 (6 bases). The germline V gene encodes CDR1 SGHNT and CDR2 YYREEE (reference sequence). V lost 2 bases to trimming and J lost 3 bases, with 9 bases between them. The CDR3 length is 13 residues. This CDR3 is CASSFGGLYEQYV. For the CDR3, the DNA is TGTGCCAGCAGCTTTGGAGGGCTCTACGAGCAGTACGTC.